This T cell receptor delta chain is from a study of gamma-delta T cells after stem cell transplantation. TCRdb redid the clone calls on the RT-PCR reads with CATT. The top ten clones hold approximately 94% of a sample with hundreds of delta-chain clones, around 6% of them seen once. This clone is categorized as medium-sized. A far bigger clonotype differs at one base, so this is likely a read error. CDR1 and CDR2 from the germline V gene are GEAIGNYY and EKD. This CDR3 is built from 18 residues. The rearrangement links TRDV2 to TRDJ1, with 7 bases lining up with TRDD3. Sequenced input: gamma-delta T cells. The TCR originated in a human donor. It is not recorded whose cells these are; they may come from a transplant donor. The CDR3 coding sequence is TGTGCCTGTGACAGATGGGGGACTCTCCCGCCGTACACCGATGAACTCATCTTT. Protein product: CACDRWGTLPPYTDELIF.